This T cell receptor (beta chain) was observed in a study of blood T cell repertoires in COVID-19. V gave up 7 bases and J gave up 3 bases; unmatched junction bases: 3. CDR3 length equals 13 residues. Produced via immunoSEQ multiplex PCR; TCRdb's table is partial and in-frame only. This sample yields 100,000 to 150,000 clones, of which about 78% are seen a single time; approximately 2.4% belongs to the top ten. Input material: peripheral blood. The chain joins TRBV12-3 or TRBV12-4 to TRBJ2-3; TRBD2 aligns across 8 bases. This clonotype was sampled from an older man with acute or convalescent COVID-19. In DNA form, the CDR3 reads TGTGCCAGCAATGCGGGGGGAACAGATACGCAGTATTTT. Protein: CASNAGGTDTQYF.